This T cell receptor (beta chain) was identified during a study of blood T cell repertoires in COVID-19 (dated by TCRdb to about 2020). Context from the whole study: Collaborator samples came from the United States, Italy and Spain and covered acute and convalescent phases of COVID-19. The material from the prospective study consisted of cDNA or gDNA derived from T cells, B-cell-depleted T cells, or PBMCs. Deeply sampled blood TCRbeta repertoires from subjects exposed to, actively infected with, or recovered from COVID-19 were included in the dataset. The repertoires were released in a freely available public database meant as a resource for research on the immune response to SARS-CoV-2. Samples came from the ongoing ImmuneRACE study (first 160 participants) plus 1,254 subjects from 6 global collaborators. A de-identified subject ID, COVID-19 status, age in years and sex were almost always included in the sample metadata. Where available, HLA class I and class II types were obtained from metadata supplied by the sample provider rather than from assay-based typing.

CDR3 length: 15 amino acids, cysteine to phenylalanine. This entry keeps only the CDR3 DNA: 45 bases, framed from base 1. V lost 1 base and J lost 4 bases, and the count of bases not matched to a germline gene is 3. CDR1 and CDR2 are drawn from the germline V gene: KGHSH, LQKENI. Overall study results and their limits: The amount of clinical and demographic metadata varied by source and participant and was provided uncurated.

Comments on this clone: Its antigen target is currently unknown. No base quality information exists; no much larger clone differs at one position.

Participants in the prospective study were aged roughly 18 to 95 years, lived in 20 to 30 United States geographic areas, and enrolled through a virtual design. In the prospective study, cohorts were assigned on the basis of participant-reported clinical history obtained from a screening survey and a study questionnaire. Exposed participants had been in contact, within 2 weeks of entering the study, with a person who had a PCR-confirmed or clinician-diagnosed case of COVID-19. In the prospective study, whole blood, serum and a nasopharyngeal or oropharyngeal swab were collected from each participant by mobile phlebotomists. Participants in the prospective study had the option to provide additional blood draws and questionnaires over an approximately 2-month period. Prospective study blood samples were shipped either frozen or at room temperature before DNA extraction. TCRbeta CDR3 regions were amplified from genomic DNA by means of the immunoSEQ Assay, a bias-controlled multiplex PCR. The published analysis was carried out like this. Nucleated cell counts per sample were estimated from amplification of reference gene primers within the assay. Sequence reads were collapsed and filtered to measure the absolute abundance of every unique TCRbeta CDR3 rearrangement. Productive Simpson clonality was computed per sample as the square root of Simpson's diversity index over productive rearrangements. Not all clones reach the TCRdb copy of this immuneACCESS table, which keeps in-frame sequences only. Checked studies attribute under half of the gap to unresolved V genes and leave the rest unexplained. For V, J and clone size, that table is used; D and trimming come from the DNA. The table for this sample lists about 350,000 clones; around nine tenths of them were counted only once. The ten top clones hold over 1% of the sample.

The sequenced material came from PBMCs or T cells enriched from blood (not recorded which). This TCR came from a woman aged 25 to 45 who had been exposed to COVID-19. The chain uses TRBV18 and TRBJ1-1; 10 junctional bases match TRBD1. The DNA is TGTGCCAGCTCACCACGACAGGGGGCGGGCACTGAAGCTTTCTTT. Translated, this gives CASSPRQGAGTEAFF.